Presented here are 10 T cell receptor beta chains from one specimen sequenced in a study of cytomegalovirus exposure and HLA in healthy donors. In the PCR, 60 Vbeta and 13 Jbeta primers were used. The protocol was immunoSEQ multiplex PCR, while the TCRdb copy is restricted to in-frame clones and leaves out a portion. Among about 120,000 clones, roughly 9% were seen once, and the ten largest hold 5% to 6.5%. Sequenced input: PBMCs. The receptors derive from a woman aged 40 to 50 in good health and CMV-seropositive.

V and J are TRBV7-2 and TRBJ2-2, with 8 positions matching TRBD2. Germline CDR1 SGHTA, CDR2 FQGNSA. V trimming: 5 bases; J trimming: 1 base; junction bases outside the gene matches: 6. The CDR3 is 16 amino acids. As DNA, the CDR3 is TGTGCCAGCAGCACCCTCCTAGCGGGGAACACCGGGGAGCTGTTTTTT. Its translation: CASSTLLAGNTGELFF.

This clone was seen more than once but under ten times. The chain uses TRBV21-1 and TRBJ1-5. TRBV21-1 is shown as a pseudogene. The CDR3 loop spans 16 amino acids. The CDR3 sequence is CARRQKGGCSNQPQHF. CDR3 DNA: TGTGCCCGGCGGCAAAAGGGAGGGTGTAGCAATCAGCCCCAGCATTTT.

This clone was observed a few times. The V gene is TRBV18, the J gene TRBJ1-4, with a possible D match to TRBD1 (6 bases). The CDR3 totals 15 residues. With 3 bases removed from V and 3 bases from J, the gap between germline ends came to 11 bases. CDR1 and CDR2 from the germline V gene are KGHSH and LQKENI. This CDR3 reads CASSPRTDSNEKLFF. The CDR3 DNA reads as TGTGCCAGCTCACCGCGGACAGACTCTAATGAAAAACTGTTTTTT.

The chain joins TRBV2 to TRBJ2-7, with D hard to call. The CDR3 loop spans 14 amino acids. Germline CDR1 reads SNHLY; CDR2 reads FYNNEI. V gave up 8 bases and J gave up 0 bases, with 14 bases separating them. CDR3 sequence reads: CASSSGSLSYEQYF. CDR3 DNA sequence: TGTGCCAGCTCTTCCGGTTCCCTCTCCTACGAGCAGTACTTC. The variable domain in full, with the rest retrieved from reference TRBV2 and TRBJ2-7, is EPEVTQTPSHQVTQMGQEVILRCVPISNHLYFYWYRQILGQKVEFLVSFYNNEISEKSEIFDDQFSVERPDGSNFTLKIRSTKLEDSAMYFCASSSGSLSYEQYFGPGTRLTVT.

This clone has only a few counts. The rearrangement uses TRBV5-6 and TRBJ1-1, with D possibly TRBD1 on 6 matching bases. V gave up 4 bases and J gave up 3 bases, with 13 bases separating them. The CDR3 totals 14 residues. Germline V gene data show CDR1 as SGHDT and CDR2 as YYEEEE. The CDR3 reads CASSPYHRDTEAFF. For the CDR3, the DNA is TGTGCCAGCAGCCCCTACCACAGGGACACTGAAGCTTTCTTT.

A few counts support this clone. This chain connects TRBV11-3 to TRBJ2-7; weak D call: TRBD2 (6 bases). Germline lookup yields CDR1 SGHNT and CDR2 YENEEA. CDR3 length equals 16 residues. V was clipped by 3 bases and J by 2 bases, with 17 bases between them. The CDR3 here is CASSFSGTGGTYEQYF. CDR3 sequence (DNA): TGTGCCAGCAGCTTCAGTGGTACGGGCGGGACCTACGAGCAGTACTTC.

This chain joins TRBV10-3 and TRBJ2-7, with 8 nucleotides matching TRBD1. CDR1 is ENHRY and CDR2 is SYGVKD in the germline V gene. This CDR3 has 12 amino acids. V gave up 6 bases and J gave up 6 bases; unmatched junction bases: 4. This CDR3 is CAISGQGSEQYF. In DNA form, the CDR3 reads TGTGCCATCAGCGGACAGGGATCCGAGCAGTACTTC.

This clone was detected a few times. The chain couples TRBV30 to TRBJ2-5; 7 nucleotides agree with TRBD1. The end of the DNA is better explained by TRBJ2-7, so the J call may be wrong. The CDR3 consists of 14 residues. CDR1 GTSNPN and CDR2 SVGIG come from the germline V gene (reference sequence). CDR3 residues: CAWSVWSGGDEQYF. For the CDR3, the DNA is TGTGCCTGGAGTGTATGGTCAGGGGGTGACGAGCAGTACTTC.

This clone came up a few times. The chain recombines TRBV6-1 with TRBJ1-5; perhaps TRBD1 as D (6 bases). This CDR3 is 15 amino acids long. Trimming left V 5 bases short and J 4 bases short, with 15 bases between. Per germline, CDR1 MNHNS and CDR2 SASEGT. The CDR3 DNA reads TGTGCCAGCAGTATCAGGGACACCAGGAATCAGCCCCAGCATTTT. It codes for CASSIRDTRNQPQHF.

This rearrangement joins TRBV30 to TRBJ2-7; 8 bases are shared with TRBD2. The length of the CDR3 is 14 residues. Germline loops: CDR1 GTSNPN, CDR2 SVGIG (reference sequence). J was trimmed by 2 bases and V by 2 bases; bases with no gene match: 5. Written as DNA, the CDR3 is TGTGCCTGGAGTACCGGACTAGCCCCCTACGAGCAGTACTTC. It encodes CAWSTGLAPYEQYF.